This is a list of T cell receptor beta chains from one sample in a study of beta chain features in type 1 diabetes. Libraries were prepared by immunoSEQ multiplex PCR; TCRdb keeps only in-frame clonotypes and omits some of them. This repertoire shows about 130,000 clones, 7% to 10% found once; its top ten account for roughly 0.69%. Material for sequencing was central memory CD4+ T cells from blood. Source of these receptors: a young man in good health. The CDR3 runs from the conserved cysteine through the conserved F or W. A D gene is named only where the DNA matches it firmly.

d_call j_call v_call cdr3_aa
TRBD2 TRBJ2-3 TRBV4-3 CASSQEGLAGWDTQYF
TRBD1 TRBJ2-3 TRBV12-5 CASGYVLDGQAGPSTDTQYF
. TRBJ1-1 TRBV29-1 CSVQMSGNTEAFF
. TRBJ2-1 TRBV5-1 CASSEAVDGRGEQFF
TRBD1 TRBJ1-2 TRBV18 CASSPDRDYGYTF
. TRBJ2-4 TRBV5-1 CASSPGRNTGIAKNIQYF
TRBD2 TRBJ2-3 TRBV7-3 CASSTSGATDTQYF
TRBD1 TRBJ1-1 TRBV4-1 CASSQVGQGAKKGTEAFF
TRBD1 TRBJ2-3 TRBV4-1 CASSQDDRGTTDTQYF
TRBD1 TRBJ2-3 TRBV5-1 CASSAGQGSGDTQYF
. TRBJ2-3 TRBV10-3 CAISGVFTSTDTQYF
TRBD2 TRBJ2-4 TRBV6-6 CASSYVRGVAKNIQYF
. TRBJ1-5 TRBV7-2 CASSSDSLTNQPQHF
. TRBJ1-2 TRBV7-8 CASSLAGMGDGYTF
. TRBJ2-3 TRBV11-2 CASSPPRGRGTTSTDTQYF
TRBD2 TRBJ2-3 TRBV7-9 CASSNRGLAGADTQYF
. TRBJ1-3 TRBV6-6 CASSYGRDGNTIYF
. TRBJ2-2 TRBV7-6 CASSSQGGANTGELFF
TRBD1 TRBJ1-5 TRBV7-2 CASSLWGQSSNQPQHF
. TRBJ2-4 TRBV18 CASSPPEGANIQYF